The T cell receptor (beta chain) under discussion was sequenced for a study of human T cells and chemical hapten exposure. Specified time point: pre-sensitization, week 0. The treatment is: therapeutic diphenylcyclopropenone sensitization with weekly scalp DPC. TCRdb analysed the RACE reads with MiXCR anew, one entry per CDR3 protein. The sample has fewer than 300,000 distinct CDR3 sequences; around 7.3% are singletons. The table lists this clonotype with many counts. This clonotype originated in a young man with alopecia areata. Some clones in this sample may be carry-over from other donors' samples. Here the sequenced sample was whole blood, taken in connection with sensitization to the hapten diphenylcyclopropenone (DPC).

CDR3 amino acids: CASSPTGKRGGELFF. The CDR3 DNA reads as TGTGCCAGCAGCCCCACAGGGAAGAGGGGCGGGGAGCTGTTTTTT. V gene TRBV12-3 or TRBV12-4 combines with J gene TRBJ2-2; D is perhaps TRBD1 (6 bases). The V and J ends lost 6 bases and 7 bases respectively, with 18 bases between them. CDR3 size: 15 residues.